The 20 T cell receptor beta chains given below trace back to one sample, sequenced in a study of T cells in Graves' hyperthyroidism and ophthalmopathy. Amplified regions were TCR beta CDR3 sequences from RNA transcripts. First-round RT-PCR targeting the TCR CDR3 was performed with the HTBI primer set. TCRdb re-analysed the multiplex PCR reads in MiXCR, keeping a single row per CDR3 protein. The sample lists 600,000 to 850,000 distinct CDR3 sequences, about 19% seen once, with over 15% in the top ten. The material sequenced was blood. These receptors all come from a woman aged 45-59 years with Graves' hyperthyroidism that later progressed to Graves' ophthalmopathy.

This clonotype was counted ten times or more. The chain links TRBV7-2 to TRBJ2-3; 7 bases match TRBD1. In germline, CDR1 is SGHTA, CDR2 FQGNSA. J lost 6 bases, V lost 6 bases, and 9 bases had no gene match. The CDR3 covers 14 residues. In DNA, the CDR3 is TGTGCCAGCAGTTGGGACAGTCAGTCTGATACGCAGTATTTT. The encoded protein is CASSWDSQSDTQYF.

The rearrangement joins TRBV29-1 to TRBJ2-7; 8 nucleotides line up with TRBD1. The ends lost 4 bases at V and 4 bases at J; junction bases unmatched: 6. The length of the CDR3 is 13 residues. Germline assignment: CDR1 SQVTM and CDR2 ANQGSEA. This chain's CDR3 is CSVVDRAFYEQYF. CDR3 bases: TGCAGCGTTGTGGACAGGGCCTTTTACGAGCAGTACTTC.

There are many counts of this clonotype. The genes are TRBV29-1 and TRBJ1-1; tentatively, D is TRBD1 (5 bases). The CDR3 is 12 amino acids. Deletions cut 4 bases from V and 2 bases from J, with 8 bases between. Germline loops: CDR1 SQVTM, CDR2 ANQGSEA. DNA for the CDR3: TGCAGCGTTGCGACAGCTAACACTGAAGCTTTCTTT. Protein sequence: CSVATANTEAFF. Filled out from reference TRBV29-1 and TRBJ1-1, the complete variable domain reads SAVISQKPSRDICQRGTSLTIQCQVDSQVTMMFWYRQQPGQSLTLIATANQGSEATYESGFVIDKFPISRPNLTFSTLTVSNMSPEDSSIYLCSVATANTEAFFGQGTRLTVV.

This chain connects TRBV28 to TRBJ1-1; the D gene is possibly TRBD1 (5 bases). CDR1 and CDR2 from the germline V gene are MDHEN and SYDVKM. Trimming removed 5 bases from V and 7 bases from J, with 14 bases in between. The CDR3 runs 13 residues. The CDR3 loop reads CASSLQGLLEAFF. The DNA for the CDR3 is TGTGCCAGCAGTCTCCAGGGTCTCCTTGAAGCTTTCTTT.

This clonotype was seen ten or more times. This chain links TRBV6-1 with TRBJ2-7; D call uncertain. Germline V gives CDR1 MNHNS, CDR2 SASEGT. The CDR3 is 12 amino acids. Trimming removed 4 bases at V and 4 bases at J, with 8 bases between. The CDR3 nucleotides are TGTGCCAGCAGTGCGGACCCATACGAGCAGTACTTC. Translation: CASSADPYEQYF.

The genes are TRBV12-3 or TRBV12-4 and TRBJ1-2, with D possibly TRBD1 on 6 matching bases. Trimming stripped 5 bases from V and 8 bases from J, with 21 bases between. This CDR3 region has 15 residues. In DNA form, the CDR3 reads TGTGCCAGCAGTACCAACAGGGTTGGCGCTAGGGGCTACACCTTC. It translates to CASSTNRVGARGYTF.

This clonotype was seen a handful of times. The rearrangement uses TRBV6-1 and TRBJ2-1; 7 bases line up with TRBD2. The trim removed 6 bases at V and 6 bases at J, leaving 8 bases unmatched. There are 14 residues in the CDR3. Per germline, CDR1 MNHNS and CDR2 SASEGT. The CDR3 DNA reads TGTGCCAGCAGCCCCTGGGGGGGGGGCAATGAGCAGTTCTTC. Its translation is CASSPWGGGNEQFF.

J is TRBJ2-1 and V is TRBV7-8; 9 bases align to TRBD2. Germline lookup yields CDR1 SGHVS and CDR2 FQNEAQ. The CDR3 sequence is 17 residues long. V dropped 1 base and J dropped 9; count of bases not matched to a gene: 13. CDR3 residues: CASSLGDAGGSPVEQFF. CDR3 DNA: TGTGCCAGCAGCTTAGGGGACGCGGGAGGGAGTCCCGTTGAGCAGTTCTTC.

This chain uses TRBV29-1 with TRBJ2-2; tentatively, D is TRBD1 (5 bases). The CDR3 is 15 residues long. Germline CDR1 and CDR2: SQVTM and ANQGSEA. The V gene lost 0 bases and the J gene lost 2 bases, with 10 bases spanning the gap. CDR3 in amino acids: CSVEDLRGNTGELFF. For the CDR3, the DNA is TGCAGCGTTGAAGATCTTAGGGGAAACACCGGGGAGCTGTTTTTT.

This clonotype was counted ten times or more. V is TRBV12-3 or TRBV12-4 and J is TRBJ2-7, with D possibly TRBD1 on 6 matching bases. This CDR3 comprises 14 residues. Trimming took off 3 bases at V and 0 bases at J, with 9 bases between the two ends. The CDR3 loop is CASSFDRSSYEQYF. The CDR3 DNA reads TGTGCCAGCAGTTTCGACAGGAGCTCCTACGAGCAGTACTTC.

The chain employs TRBV3-1 and TRBJ2-5; 7 bases map to TRBD1. Germline V gene data show CDR1 as LGHDT and CDR2 as YNNKEL (reference sequence). The length of the CDR3 is 15 residues. The ends lost 2 bases at V and 6 bases at J; junction bases unmatched: 9. The CDR3 loop reads CASSQRLTGEKTQYF. For the CDR3, the DNA is TGTGCCAGCAGCCAACGACTCACAGGGGAAAAGACCCAGTACTTC.

This clonotype was detected many times. The chain joins TRBV11-2 to TRBJ2-5; D not resolved. There are 10 residues in the CDR3. CDR1 SGHAT and CDR2 FQNNGV come from the germline V gene. V was clipped by 10 bases and J by 2 bases, with 5 bases between them. The CDR3 coding sequence is TGTGCCAACAAACAAGAGACCCAGTACTTC. Amino acid sequence: CANKQETQYF.

V and J are TRBV20-1 and TRBJ2-3, with 9 bases matching TRBD1. In germline, CDR1 is DFQATT, CDR2 SNEGSKA (reference sequence). J lost 6 bases, V lost 3 bases, and 10 bases had no gene match. This CDR3 region has 15 residues. The CDR3 loop reads CSARAPDRGWDTQYF. CDR3 bases: TGCAGTGCTAGGGCCCCGGACAGGGGTTGGGATACGCAGTATTTT.

This clonotype was observed many times. The rearrangement links TRBV6-1 to TRBJ1-2; D possibly corresponds to TRBD1 (6 bases). The CDR3 is 15 residues long. Germline assignment: CDR1 MNHNS and CDR2 SASEGT. The germline V and J ends were trimmed by 4 bases and 4 bases, with 16 bases remaining between them. The CDR3 DNA reads TGTGCCAGCAGTGCCTTACCGAGGGGGGCCTATGGCTACACCTTC. It codes for CASSALPRGAYGYTF.

There are many counts of this clonotype. This chain uses TRBV6-1 with TRBJ1-2; D might be TRBD1 (5 bases). The V gene's germline CDR1 is MNHNS and CDR2 SASEGT. Trimming pared 2 bases from V and 4 bases from J, leaving 11 bases between. This CDR3 region has 14 residues. This chain's CDR3 is CASSENTGLYGYTF. CDR3 in DNA: TGTGCCAGCAGTGAAAATACAGGCCTCTATGGCTACACCTTC.

The J gene is TRBJ1-6, the V gene TRBV27; D is undetermined. The ends were cut back, 10 bases at V and 7 bases at J, with 11 bases in the middle. CDR1 and CDR2 from the germline V gene are MNHEY and SMNVEV (reference sequence). The length of the CDR3 is 12 residues. CDR3 in amino acids: CATPTGNSPLHF. DNA of the CDR3: TGTGCCACCCCGACGGGAAATTCACCCCTCCACTTT.

This clonotype was counted only a few times. The CDR3 DNA reads as TGTGCCAGCAGTCCAGGGTGGTATGGCTACACCTTC. Translation gives CASSPGWYGYTF. V usage is TRBV25-1 and J usage is TRBJ1-2, with a weak D call TRBD1 (5 bases). The germline V gene encodes CDR1 MGHDK and CDR2 SYGVNS. The V and J ends lost 5 bases and 5 bases respectively, with 9 bases between them. CDR3 size: 12 residues.

This chain connects TRBV12-3 or TRBV12-4 to TRBJ1-6, with 10 bases identical to TRBD1. The CDR3 runs 16 residues. V lost 6 bases, J lost 9 bases, and 11 bases stayed unmatched. The CDR3: CASSLSGQGEVSPLHF. In DNA, the CDR3 is TGTGCCAGCAGCCTAAGCGGACAGGGGGAGGTTTCACCCCTCCACTTT.

This clonotype was counted only a few times. V is TRBV4-1 and J is TRBJ2-1, with D uncertain. The CDR3 is 15 amino acids. With 1 base removed from V and 5 bases from J, the gap between germline ends came to 12 bases. Germline lookup yields CDR1 MGHRA and CDR2 YSYEKL. CDR3 DNA sequence: TGCGCCAGCAGCCAAGCGCTGACTGAACACAATGAGCAGTTCTTC. This gives the protein CASSQALTEHNEQFF.

V usage is TRBV4-2 and J usage is TRBJ1-4, with D perhaps matching TRBD1 (6 bases). Deletions cut 2 bases from V and 4 bases from J, with 11 bases between. Germline loops: CDR1 LGHNA, CDR2 YNFKEQ. The CDR3 loop spans 15 amino acids. This CDR3 reads CASSQPDSGNEKLFF. CDR3 nucleotides: TGTGCCAGCAGCCAACCGGACAGTGGTAATGAAAAACTGTTTTTT.